The entry below gives a single TCR beta chain sequence along with its context. Its antigen is not known. The data are from a study of shared clonotypes between healthy human individuals. Whole-study findings and limits: Naive subsets, compared against memory subsets, generally had larger estimated richness values.

Trimming stripped 5 bases from V and 5 bases from J, with 4 bases between. The germline gives CDR1 LNHDA, CDR2 SQIVND (reference sequence). The CDR3 totals 11 residues. For every subset, genomic DNA was evenly distributed across several immunoSEQ plates. The assay was immunoSEQ multiplex PCR, and TCRdb's table has in-frame clones only and misses some. This sample has roughly 2,000,000 clones; about 95% occur once, and the top ten carry 0.9% to 1.5%. Terminally differentiated effector memory CD45RA+ cells were excluded by CCR7 positive selection of CD45RO-negative cells. This TCR was recovered from a man between 18 and 29 years old in good health. V gene TRBV19 combines with J gene TRBJ2-1, with D uncertain. Sequences were obtained from naive CD8+ T cells sorted from blood. The CDR3 loop is CASSSDNEQFF. CDR3 sequence (DNA): TGTGCCAGTAGTTCAGACAATGAGCAGTTCTTC.